This T cell receptor (beta chain) was sequenced in a study of post-analysis software for immune sequencing data. Study results and limitations: Patients had higher frequencies than controls of five TRBV segments, including TRBV5-6, TRBV5-1 and TRBV20-1. Samples prepared in the same batch strongly co-clustered by F measure.

This CDR3 is built from 15 residues. Germline CDR1 and CDR2: LNHDA and SQIVND (reference sequence). About this clonotype itself: What it binds is not known.

Researchers reported that TCR beta cDNA libraries carried unique molecular identifiers. From the PCR reads, TCRdb called clonotypes with MiXCR, one entry per CDR3 protein. This sample has around 770,000 distinct CDR3 sequences, with about half found just once. Sequencing input: blood. The clonotype was recovered from a girl between 10 and 17 years old with multiple sclerosis. V and J are TRBV19 and TRBJ2-4; 10 bases map to TRBD1. The last part of the DNA fits TRBJ2-7 better; the J call may be wrong. CDR3 DNA sequence: TGTGCCAGTAGCATATCGGGACAGGGGTTCCACGAGCAGTACTTC. It codes for CASSISGQGFHEQYF.